The rows below give T cell receptor beta chains drawn from one sample of a study of control samples from healthy donors and cancer patients. TCRdb's copy holds only in-frame clones and misses some; the assay was immunoSEQ multiplex PCR. This table has 95,000 to 150,000 clones, approximately 87% appearing once. The specimen was blood. The origin of the receptors is a man aged 60 to 69 in good health. CDR3s leave out the opening cysteine and the closing phenylalanine or tryptophan. Each record gives: V gene, CDR3 protein.

TRBV7-9 | ASSVTGFEGYT
TRBV5-1 | ASSDGQDTTEAF
TRBV6-2/TRBV6-3 | ASSYRFRGSTDTQY
TRBV7-6 | ASSPTHSGDTDTQY
TRBV9 | ASSVGWDSNQPQH
TRBV7-3 | ASSLVPGGVDTEAF
TRBV7-3 | ASSPFGGNYGYT
TRBV9 | ASSVYGGADTGELF
TRBV7-9 | ASSSMGQLSRNNEQF
TRBV7-8 | ASSLEIRNLQETQY
TRBV12-3/TRBV12-4 | ASSLSSIQY
TRBV21-1 | ASSPRTGILYEQY
TRBV28 | ASSFRPVGYT
TRBV19 | ASSNTGRGQPQH
TRBV19 | ASSFAFQTSTGEGEQF
TRBV18 | ASSPSLPQGDYEQY